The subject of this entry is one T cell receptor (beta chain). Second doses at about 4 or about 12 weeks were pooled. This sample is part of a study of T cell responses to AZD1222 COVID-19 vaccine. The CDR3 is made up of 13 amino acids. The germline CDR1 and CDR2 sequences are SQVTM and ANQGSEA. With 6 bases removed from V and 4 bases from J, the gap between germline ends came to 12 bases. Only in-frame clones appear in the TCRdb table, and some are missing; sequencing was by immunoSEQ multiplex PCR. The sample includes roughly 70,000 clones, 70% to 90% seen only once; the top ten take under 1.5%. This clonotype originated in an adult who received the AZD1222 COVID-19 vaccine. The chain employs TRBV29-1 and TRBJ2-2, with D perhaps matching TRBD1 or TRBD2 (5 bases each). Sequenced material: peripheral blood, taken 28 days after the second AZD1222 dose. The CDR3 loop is CSVRAGGTGELFF. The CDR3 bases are TGCAGCGTGAGGGCTGGGGGCACCGGGGAGCTGTTTTTT.